The clone carrying this T cell receptor beta chain appeared many times. Amplified TCR beta CDR3 regions came from RNA transcripts. Carried out on the TCR CDR3, a first-round RT-PCR used the HTBI primer set. TCRdb re-called the multiplex PCR reads through MiXCR, storing one row per CDR3 protein. The profile shows some 270,000 distinct CDR3 sequences, about 14% of them singletons. Germline CDR1 MNHEY, CDR2 SVGEGT. J lost 7 bases, V lost 6 bases, and 17 bases had no gene match. The CDR3 extends over 16 amino acids. Patients were aged 18 to 65, had disease duration under 2 months, and had newly diagnosed hyperthyroidism. Uncontrolled infection, other autoimmune disease, pregnancy or lactation led to exclusion. The data were obtained in a study of T cells in Graves' hyperthyroidism and ophthalmopathy.

This chain uses TRBV6-2 or TRBV6-3 with TRBJ1-2; 7 bases align to TRBD1. The sample consisted of blood. The TCR comes from a woman aged 25 to 39 with Graves' hyperthyroidism that later progressed to Graves' ophthalmopathy. Here the CDR3 DNA reads TGTGCCAGCAGCTCCTCCGCACCCGACAGGGTCTCTGGCTACACCTTC. Translating gives CASSSSAPDRVSGYTF.